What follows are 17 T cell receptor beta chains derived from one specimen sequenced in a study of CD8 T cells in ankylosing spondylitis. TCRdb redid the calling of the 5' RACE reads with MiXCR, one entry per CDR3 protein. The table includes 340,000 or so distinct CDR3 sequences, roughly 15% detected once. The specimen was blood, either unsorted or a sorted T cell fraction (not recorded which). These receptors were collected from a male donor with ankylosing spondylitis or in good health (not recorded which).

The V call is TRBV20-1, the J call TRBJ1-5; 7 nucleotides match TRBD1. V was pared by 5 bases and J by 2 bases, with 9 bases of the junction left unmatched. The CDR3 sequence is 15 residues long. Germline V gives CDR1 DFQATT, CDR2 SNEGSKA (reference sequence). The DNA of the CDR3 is TGCAGTGCTTCCCGAGGGACAGCCGGCAATCAGCCCCAGCATTTT. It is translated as CSASRGTAGNQPQHF.

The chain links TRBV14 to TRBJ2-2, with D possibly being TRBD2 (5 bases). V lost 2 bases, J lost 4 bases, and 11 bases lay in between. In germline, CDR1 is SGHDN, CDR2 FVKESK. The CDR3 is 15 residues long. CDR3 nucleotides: TGTGCCAGCAGCCAAAGCGGTTGGAGCACCGGGGAGCTGTTTTTT. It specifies CASSQSGWSTGELFF.

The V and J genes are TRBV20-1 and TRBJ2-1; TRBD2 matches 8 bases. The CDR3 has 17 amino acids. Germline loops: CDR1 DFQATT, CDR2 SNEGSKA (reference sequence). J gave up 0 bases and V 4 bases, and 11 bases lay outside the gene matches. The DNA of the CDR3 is TGCAGTGCTAAAACAGGGCTAGCGGGCTTCTCCTACAATGAGCAGTTCTTC. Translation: CSAKTGLAGFSYNEQFF.

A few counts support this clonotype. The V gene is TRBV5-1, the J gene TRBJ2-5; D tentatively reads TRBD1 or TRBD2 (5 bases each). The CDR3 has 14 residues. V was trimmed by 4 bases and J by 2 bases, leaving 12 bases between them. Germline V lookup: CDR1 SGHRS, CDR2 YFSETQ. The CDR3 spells CASSTGTQQETQYF. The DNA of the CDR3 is TGCGCCAGCAGCACTGGGACCCAGCAAGAGACCCAGTACTTC.

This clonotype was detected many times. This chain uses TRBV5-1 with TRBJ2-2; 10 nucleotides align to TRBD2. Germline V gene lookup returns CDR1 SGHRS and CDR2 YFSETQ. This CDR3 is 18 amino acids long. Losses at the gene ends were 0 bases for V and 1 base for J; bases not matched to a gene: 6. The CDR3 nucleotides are TGCGCCAGCAGCTTGGACCTAGCGGGAGTTCGGAACACCGGGGAGCTGTTTTTT. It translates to CASSLDLAGVRNTGELFF.

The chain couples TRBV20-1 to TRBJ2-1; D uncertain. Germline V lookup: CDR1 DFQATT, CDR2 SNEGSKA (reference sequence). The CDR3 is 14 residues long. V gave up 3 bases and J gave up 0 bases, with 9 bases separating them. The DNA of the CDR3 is TGCAGTGCTAGTAGATTCGCCTCCTACAATGAGCAGTTCTTC. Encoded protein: CSASRFASYNEQFF.

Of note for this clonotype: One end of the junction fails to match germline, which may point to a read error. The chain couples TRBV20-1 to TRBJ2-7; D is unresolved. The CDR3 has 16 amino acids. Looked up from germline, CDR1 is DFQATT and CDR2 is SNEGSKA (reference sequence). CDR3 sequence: CCARDRHRYYSYEQYF. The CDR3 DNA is TGCTGTGCTAGAGATCGACACCGCTATTACTCCTACGAGCAGTACTTC.

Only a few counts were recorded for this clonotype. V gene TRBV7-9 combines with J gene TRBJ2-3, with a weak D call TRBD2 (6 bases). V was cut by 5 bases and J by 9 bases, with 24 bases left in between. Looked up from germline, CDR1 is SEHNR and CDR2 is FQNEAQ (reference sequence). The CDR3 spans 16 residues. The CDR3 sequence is CASSPGEALEVRTQYF. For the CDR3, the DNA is TGTGCCAGCAGCCCTGGGGAGGCTCTAGAAGTAAGAACGCAGTATTTT.

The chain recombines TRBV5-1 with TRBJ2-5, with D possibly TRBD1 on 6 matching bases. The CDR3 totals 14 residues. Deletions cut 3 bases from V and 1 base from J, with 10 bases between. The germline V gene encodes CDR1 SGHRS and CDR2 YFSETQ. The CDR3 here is CASSWTDAQETQYF. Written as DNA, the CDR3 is TGCGCCAGCAGCTGGACAGATGCCCAAGAGACCCAGTACTTC.

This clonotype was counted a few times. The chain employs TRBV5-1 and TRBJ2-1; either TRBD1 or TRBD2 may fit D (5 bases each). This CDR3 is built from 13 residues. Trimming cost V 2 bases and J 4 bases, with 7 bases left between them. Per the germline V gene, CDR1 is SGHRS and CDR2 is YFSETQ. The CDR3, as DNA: TGCGCCAGCAGCTTATGGGGGTACAATGAGCAGTTCTTC. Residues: CASSLWGYNEQFF.

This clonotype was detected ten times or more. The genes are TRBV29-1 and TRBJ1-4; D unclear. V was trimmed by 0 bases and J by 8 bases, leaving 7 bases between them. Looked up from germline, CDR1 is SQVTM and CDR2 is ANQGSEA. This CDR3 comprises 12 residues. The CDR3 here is CSVEEGREKLFF. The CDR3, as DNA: TGCAGCGTTGAAGAGGGTAGGGAAAAACTGTTTTTT.

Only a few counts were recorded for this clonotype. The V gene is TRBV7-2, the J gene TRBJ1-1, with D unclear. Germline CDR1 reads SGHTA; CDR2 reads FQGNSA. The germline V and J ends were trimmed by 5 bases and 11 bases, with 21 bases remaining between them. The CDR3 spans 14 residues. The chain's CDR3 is CASSPQGSTPGAFF. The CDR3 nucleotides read TGTGCCAGCAGCCCCCAAGGGTCCACTCCGGGGGCTTTCTTT.

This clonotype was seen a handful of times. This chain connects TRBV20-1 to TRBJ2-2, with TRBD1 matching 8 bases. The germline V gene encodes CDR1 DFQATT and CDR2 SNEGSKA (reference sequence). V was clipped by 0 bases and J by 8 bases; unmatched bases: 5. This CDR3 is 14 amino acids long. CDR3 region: CSAREQGGKGELFF. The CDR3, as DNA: TGCAGTGCTAGAGAACAGGGGGGAAAGGGGGAGCTGTTTTTT.

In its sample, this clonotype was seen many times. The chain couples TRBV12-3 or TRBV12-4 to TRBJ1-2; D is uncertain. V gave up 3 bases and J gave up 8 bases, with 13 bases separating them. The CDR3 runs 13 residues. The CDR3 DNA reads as TGTGCCAGCAGTTTCGCTGGCGAGAGCGGCTACACCTTC. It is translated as CASSFAGESGYTF.

The chain's CDR3 is CASSQVAAGANVLTF. CDR3 DNA: TGTGCCAGCAGCCAAGTAGCGGCCGGGGCCAACGTCCTGACTTTC. This chain joins TRBV3-1 and TRBJ2-6; maybe TRBD2 (6 bases). The CDR3 is 15 amino acids. Germline V lookup: CDR1 LGHDT, CDR2 YNNKEL (reference sequence). The V end was cut by 1 base, the J end by 4 bases, with 8 bases between.

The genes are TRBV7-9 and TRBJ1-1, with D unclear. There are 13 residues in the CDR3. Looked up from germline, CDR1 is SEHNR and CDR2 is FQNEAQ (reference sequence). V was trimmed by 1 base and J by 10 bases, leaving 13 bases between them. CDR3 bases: TGTGCCAGCAGCTTAGGAGGCATTGCCGGAGCTTTCTTT. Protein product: CASSLGGIAGAFF.

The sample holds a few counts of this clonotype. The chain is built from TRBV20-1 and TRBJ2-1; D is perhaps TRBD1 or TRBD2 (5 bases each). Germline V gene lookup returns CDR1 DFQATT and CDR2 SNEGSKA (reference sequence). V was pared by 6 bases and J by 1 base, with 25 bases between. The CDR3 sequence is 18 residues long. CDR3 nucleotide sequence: TGCAGTGCCAAAAGGGGCGTAGCGCGACCCCGTTCCTACAATGAGCAGTTCTTC. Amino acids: CSAKRGVARPRSYNEQFF.